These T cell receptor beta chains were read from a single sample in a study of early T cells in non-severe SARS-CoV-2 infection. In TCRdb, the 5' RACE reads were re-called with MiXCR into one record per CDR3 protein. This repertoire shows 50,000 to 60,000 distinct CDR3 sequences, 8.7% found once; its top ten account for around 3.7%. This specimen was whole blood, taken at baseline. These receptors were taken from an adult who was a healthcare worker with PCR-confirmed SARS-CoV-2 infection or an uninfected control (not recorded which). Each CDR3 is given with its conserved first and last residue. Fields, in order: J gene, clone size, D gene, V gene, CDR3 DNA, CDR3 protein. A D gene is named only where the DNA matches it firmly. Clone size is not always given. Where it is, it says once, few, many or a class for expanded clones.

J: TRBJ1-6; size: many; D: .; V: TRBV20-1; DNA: TGCAGTGCTAGAGACGCCCAGGGACTCTCCTATAATTCACCCCTCCACTTT; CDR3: CSARDAQGLSYNSPLHF
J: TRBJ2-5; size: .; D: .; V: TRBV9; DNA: TGTGCCAGCAGCGTAGATGGTGATGGAGGGGAGACCCAGTACTTC; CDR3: CASSVDGDGGETQYF
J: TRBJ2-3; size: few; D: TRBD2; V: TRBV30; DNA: TGTGCCTGGAAAGCGACTAGCGGAGGGTTCACAGATACGCAGTATTTT; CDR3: CAWKATSGGFTDTQYF
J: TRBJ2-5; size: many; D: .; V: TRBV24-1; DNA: TGTGCCACCGAAGGTGACCAAGAGACCCAGTACTTC; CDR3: CATEGDQETQYF
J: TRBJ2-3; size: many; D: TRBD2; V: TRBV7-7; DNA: TGTGCTAGCAGCTTAGCCGGGCGGGGGACCGATACGCAGTATTTT; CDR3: CASSLAGRGTDTQYF
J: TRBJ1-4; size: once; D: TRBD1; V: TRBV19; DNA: TGTGCCAGTAGGAACAGGGGGCTTGAAAAACTGTTTTTT; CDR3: CASRNRGLEKLFF
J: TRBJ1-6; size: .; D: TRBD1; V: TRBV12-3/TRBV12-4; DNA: TGTGCCAGCAGGACAGGGGGCCGGTCCTATAATTCACCCCTCCACTTT; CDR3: CASRTGGRSYNSPLHF
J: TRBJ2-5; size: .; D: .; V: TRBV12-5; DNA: TGTGCTAGTGGTATGGAAGAGACCCAGTACTTC; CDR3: CASGMEETQYF
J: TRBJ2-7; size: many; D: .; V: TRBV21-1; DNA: TGTGCCAGCATGAGACCGGGGAGAGGGTTTTACGAGCAGTACTTC; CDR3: CASMRPGRGFYEQYF
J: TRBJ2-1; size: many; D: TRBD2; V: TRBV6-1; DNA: TGTGCCAGCAGTGAAGCGAGGGGACTAGCGAAGGAGGATGAGCAGTTCTTC; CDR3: CASSEARGLAKEDEQFF
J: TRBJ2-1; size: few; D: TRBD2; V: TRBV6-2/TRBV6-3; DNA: TGTGCCAGCAGACCGAGCGGGAGCCACAATGAGCAGTTCTTC; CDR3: CASRPSGSHNEQFF
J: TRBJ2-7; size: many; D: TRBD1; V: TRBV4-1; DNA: TGCGCCAGCAGCCAAGAACCTGGGACAGGGCCCGAGCAGTACTTC; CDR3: CASSQEPGTGPEQYF
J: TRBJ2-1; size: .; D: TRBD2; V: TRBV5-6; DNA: TGTGCCAGCAGCCCTCTAGCGGGGGGGCTTAATGAGCAGTTCTTC; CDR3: CASSPLAGGLNEQFF
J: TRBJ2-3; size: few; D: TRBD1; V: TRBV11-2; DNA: TGTGCCAGCAGCTTAGATCGAAGACAGGGCGTTTCAGATACGCAGTATTTT; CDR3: CASSLDRRQGVSDTQYF
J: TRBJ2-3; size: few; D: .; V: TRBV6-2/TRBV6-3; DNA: TGTGCCAGCAGTTACTCCACGGCCGGAGTAGATACGCAGTATTTT; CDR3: CASSYSTAGVDTQYF
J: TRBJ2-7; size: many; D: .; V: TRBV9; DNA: TGTGCCAGCAGCCGAGAAGGGAACGAGCAGTACTTC; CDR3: CASSREGNEQYF
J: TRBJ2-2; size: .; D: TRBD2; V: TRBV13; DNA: TGTGCCAGCAGCTTAGGTGTAGCGGGAAACACCGGGGAGCTGTTTTTT; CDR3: CASSLGVAGNTGELFF
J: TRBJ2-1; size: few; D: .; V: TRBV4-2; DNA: TGTGCCAGCAGCCAAGGTAGCGCCCGCTCCTACAATGAGCAGTTCTTC; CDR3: CASSQGSARSYNEQFF
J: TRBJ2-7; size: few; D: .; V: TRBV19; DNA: TGTGCCAGTAGCCCACTCTATCGGACAGAAGGCTACGAGCAGTACTTC; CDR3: CASSPLYRTEGYEQYF
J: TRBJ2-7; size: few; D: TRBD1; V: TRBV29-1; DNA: TGCAGCGTTTTCCGGGACAGCTCCTACGAGCAGTACTTC; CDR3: CSVFRDSSYEQYF
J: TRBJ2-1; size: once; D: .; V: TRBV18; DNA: TGTGCCAGCTCAACTCGTGGGAACTCGGGGGAGCAGTTCTTC; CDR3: CASSTRGNSGEQFF
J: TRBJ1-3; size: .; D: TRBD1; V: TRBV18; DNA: TGTGCCAGCTCACCTACCTGGACAGGGACCAGCATGGGGGACACCATATATTTT; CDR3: CASSPTWTGTSMGDTIYF
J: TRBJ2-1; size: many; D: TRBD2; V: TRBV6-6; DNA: TGTGCCAGCAGCACGTCCCCTAGACTAGCGGGGCCTTCGCATGAGCAGTTCTTC; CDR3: CASSTSPRLAGPSHEQFF
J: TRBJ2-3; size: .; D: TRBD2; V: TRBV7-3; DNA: TGTGCCAGCAGCTTACTTGCGGGGGGCACCACAGATACGCAGTATTTT; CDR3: CASSLLAGGTTDTQYF
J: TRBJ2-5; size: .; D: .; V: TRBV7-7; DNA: TGTGCTAGCAGCCTCCCAGGAAGCGGCCAAGAGACCCAGTACTTC; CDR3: CASSLPGSGQETQYF
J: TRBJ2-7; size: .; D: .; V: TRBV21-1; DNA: TGTGCCAGCAGCAAAGGTGCAGGGCCCCCCTACGAGCAGTACTTC; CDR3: CASSKGAGPPYEQYF
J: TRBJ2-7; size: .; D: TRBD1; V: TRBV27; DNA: TGTGCCAGCAGTTTAGGGACAGCAACCTACGAGCAGTACTTC; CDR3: CASSLGTATYEQYF
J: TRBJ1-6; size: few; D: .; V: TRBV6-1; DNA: TGTGCCAGCAGGGACTGGCCAGGGTCGACTTCACCCCTCCACTTT; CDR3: CASRDWPGSTSPLHF
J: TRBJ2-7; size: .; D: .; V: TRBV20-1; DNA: TGCAGTGCTAGTCGGGCCCACGAGCAGTACTTC; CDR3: CSASRAHEQYF
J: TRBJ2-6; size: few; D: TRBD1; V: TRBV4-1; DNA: TGCGCCAGAGAGGAGGACAGGGTCGCGCCGAAAGGGGCCAACGTCCTGACTTTC; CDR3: CAREEDRVAPKGANVLTF
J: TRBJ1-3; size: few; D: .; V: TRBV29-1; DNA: TGCAGCGTTGCCCGGAGCGGTGGAAACACCATATATTTT; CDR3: CSVARSGGNTIYF
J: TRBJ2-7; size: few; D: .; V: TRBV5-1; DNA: TGCGCCAGCAGCCAGGAAGACAGGCACCACGAGCAGTACTTC; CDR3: CASSQEDRHHEQYF
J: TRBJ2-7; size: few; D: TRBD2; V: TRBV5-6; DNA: TGTGCCAGCAGCTTAACGTCTGGCGGGAGGCCCTACGAGCAGTACTTC; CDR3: CASSLTSGGRPYEQYF
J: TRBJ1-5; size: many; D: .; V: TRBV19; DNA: TGTGCCAGTAGTATGATCAGGGTAGGAAATCAGCCCCAGCATTTT; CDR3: CASSMIRVGNQPQHF
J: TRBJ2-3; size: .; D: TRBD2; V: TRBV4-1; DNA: TGCGCCAGCAGCCGGCAGCGGGGTCCTAGCACAGATACGCAGTATTTT; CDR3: CASSRQRGPSTDTQYF
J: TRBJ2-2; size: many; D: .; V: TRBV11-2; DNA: TGTGCCAGCAGCGGCCAGGGGCGCGTCTGGGAGCTGTTTTTT; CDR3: CASSGQGRVWELFF
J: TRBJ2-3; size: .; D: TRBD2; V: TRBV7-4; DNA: TGTGCCAGCAGCCCACCAGCGGGGGGGCCCGCAGATACGCAGTATTTT; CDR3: CASSPPAGGPADTQYF
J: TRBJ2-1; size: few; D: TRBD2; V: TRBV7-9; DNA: TGTGCCAGCAGCCAAATAGCGGGAGATGAGCAGTTCTTC; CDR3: CASSQIAGDEQFF
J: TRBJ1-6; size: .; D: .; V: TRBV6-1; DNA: TGTGCCAGCAGTGCGAAGTGGAGCTCCTATAATTCACCCCTCCACTTT; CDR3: CASSAKWSSYNSPLHF
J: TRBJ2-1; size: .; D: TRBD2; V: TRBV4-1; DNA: TGCGCCAGCAGCCAAGTCGGCGGGAGGAATGACAATGAGCAGTTCTTC; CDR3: CASSQVGGRNDNEQFF
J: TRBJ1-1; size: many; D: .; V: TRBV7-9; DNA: TGTGCCAGCAGCTTAGACGGGGGCGAAACTGAAGCTTTCTTT; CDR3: CASSLDGGETEAFF
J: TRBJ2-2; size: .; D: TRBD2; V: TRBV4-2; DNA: TGTGCCAGCAGCCAAGGGCTAGCGGCCTCCGGGACCGGGGAGCTGTTTTTT; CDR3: CASSQGLAASGTGELFF
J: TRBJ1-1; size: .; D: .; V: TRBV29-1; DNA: TGCAGCGTTGACCAGGTCAATGAAGACACTGAAGCTTTCTTT; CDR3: CSVDQVNEDTEAFF
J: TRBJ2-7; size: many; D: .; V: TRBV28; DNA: TGTGCCAGCAGTTTACTCGGGGGAGGACGGGAGCAGTACTTC; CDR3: CASSLLGGGREQYF
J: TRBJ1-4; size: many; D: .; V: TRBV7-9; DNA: TGTGCCAGCAGCTTAGCAGTCGCAGGAGGTCTCAATGAAAAACTGTTTTTT; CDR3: CASSLAVAGGLNEKLFF
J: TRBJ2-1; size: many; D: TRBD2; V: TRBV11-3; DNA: TGTGCCAGCAGCTTAGCAGCGGGAGTAGGCAATGAGCAGTTCTTC; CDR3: CASSLAAGVGNEQFF
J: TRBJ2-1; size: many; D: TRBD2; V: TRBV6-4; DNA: TGTGCCAGCAGTAGCGGGAGCGGTGAGCAGTTCTTC; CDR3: CASSSGSGEQFF
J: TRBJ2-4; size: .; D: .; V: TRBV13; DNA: TGTGCCAGCAGCTCTTTCGGGACGGCAAGTCAAAACATTCAGTACTTC; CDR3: CASSSFGTASQNIQYF
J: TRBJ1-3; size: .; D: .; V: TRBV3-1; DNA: TGTGCCAGCAGCCAAGGCCGGAGCTCTGGAAACACCATATATTTT; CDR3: CASSQGRSSGNTIYF
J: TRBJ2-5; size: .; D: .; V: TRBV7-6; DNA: TGTGCCAGCAGCCCATTGAGATCCTGGACAGCTAAGGAGACCCAGTACTTC; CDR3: CASSPLRSWTAKETQYF
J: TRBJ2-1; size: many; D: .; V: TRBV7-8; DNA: TGTGCCAGCAGCGCCAGGGGACAAAACTCCTACAATGAGCAGTTCTTC; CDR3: CASSARGQNSYNEQFF
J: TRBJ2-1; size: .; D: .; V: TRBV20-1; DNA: TGCAGTGCGAACGGCGCGACTTACAATGAGCAGTTCTTC; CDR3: CSANGATYNEQFF
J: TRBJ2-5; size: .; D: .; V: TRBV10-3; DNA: TGTGCCATCAGCGGGTCAGGGACGGAAGAGACCCAGTACTTC; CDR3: CAISGSGTEETQYF
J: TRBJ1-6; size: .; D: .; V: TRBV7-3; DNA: TGTGCCAGCAGCGTCGACAGAGCGGCACCCCTCCACTTT; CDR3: CASSVDRAAPLHF
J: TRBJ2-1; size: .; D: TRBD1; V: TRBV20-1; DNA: TGCAGTGCTAGAGATCCCGGGACAGGGGATCACAATGAGCAGTTCTTC; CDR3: CSARDPGTGDHNEQFF
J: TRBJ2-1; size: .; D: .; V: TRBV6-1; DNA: TGTGCCAGCAGTGCGTACCCAGGGAGCGAGCAGTTCTTC; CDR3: CASSAYPGSEQFF
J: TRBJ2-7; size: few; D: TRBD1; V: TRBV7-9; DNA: TGTGCCAGCAGTATCGCCGGGACAGGGTTCTACGAGCAGTACTTC; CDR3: CASSIAGTGFYEQYF
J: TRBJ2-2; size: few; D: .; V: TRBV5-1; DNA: TGCGCCAGCAGTCCCGGCGGACGAGGGAACACCGGGGAGCTGTTTTTT; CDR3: CASSPGGRGNTGELFF
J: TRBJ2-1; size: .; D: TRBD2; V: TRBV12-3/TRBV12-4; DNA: TGTGCCAGCAGTTTTGTAGCGGGATACAATGAGCAGTTCTTC; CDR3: CASSFVAGYNEQFF